This T cell receptor beta chain was retrieved from a study of shared clonotypes between healthy human individuals. The unsorted samples took around 93 million PBMCs to get genomic DNA. Genomic DNA from each subset was divided evenly over several immunoSEQ plates. Clones were read by immunoSEQ multiplex PCR, and TCRdb kept only the in-frame ones, dropping some. This sample has around 480,000 clones; approximately 79% occur once, and the top ten carry around 12%. On this clone itself: Antigen specificity is unknown.

General study points: Investigators expected sequencing depth to affect clonotype sharing among donors.

CDR3 length equals 12 residues. V was shortened by 2 bases and J by 7 bases, with 8 bases between the two germline ends. From germline, CDR1 is SGHDN and CDR2 FVKESK. The rearrangement joins TRBV14 to TRBJ1-2, with D uncertain. The receptor was derived from a woman aged 35 to 49 in good health. Some clones in this sample may be carry-over from other donors' samples. Sequenced input: PBMCs. CDR3 sequence: CASSQSLGGYTF. The CDR3 bases are TGTGCCAGCAGCCAATCCCTTGGTGGCTACACCTTC.